Following are 12 T cell receptor beta chains from one sample sequenced in a study of cytomegalovirus exposure and HLA in healthy donors. Primers: 60 Vbeta forward and 13 Jbeta reverse. Assay used: immunoSEQ multiplex PCR; TCRdb lists only in-frame clones, some missing. The sample records over 90,000 clones, over 70% being singletons. Sequences were obtained from PBMCs. These receptors originate from a man between 50 and 59 years old in good health and CMV-seropositive.

The chain couples TRBV30 to TRBJ2-6, with 7 bases identical to TRBD2. Germline lookup yields CDR1 GTSNPN and CDR2 SVGIG (reference sequence). J was trimmed by 4 bases and V by 4 bases; bases with no gene match: 10. The length of the CDR3 is 16 residues. This CDR3 is CAWMGGTKTGANVLTF. The CDR3 DNA sequence: TGTGCCTGGATGGGGGGGACCAAAACAGGGGCCAACGTCCTGACTTTC.

The chain employs TRBV7-3 and TRBJ2-2; tentative D call: TRBD1 (5 bases). V shed 4 bases and J shed 8 bases, with 5 bases lying between them. The CDR3 is 11 residues long. Germline V gene sequence: CDR1 SGHTA, CDR2 FQGTGA. This CDR3 reads CASSYRGELFF. The DNA of the CDR3 is TGTGCCAGCAGCTACAGGGGGGAGCTGTTTTTT.

This clone was found a few times. The chain employs TRBV2 and TRBJ2-1, with D maybe TRBD2 (6 bases). Germline V gene sequence: CDR1 SNHLY, CDR2 FYNNEI. Trimming cost V 6 bases and J 3 bases, with 15 bases left between them. The CDR3 is made up of 15 amino acids. The CDR3 DNA sequence: TGTGCCAGCAGACGAGCGGGCCCCCTCTACAATGAGCAGTTCTTC. Translation gives CASRRAGPLYNEQFF.

The rearrangement joins TRBV7-2 to TRBJ1-1; no clear D. The CDR3 length is 13 residues. Germline CDR1 and CDR2: SGHTA and FQGNSA. Trimming left V 5 bases short and J 2 bases short, with 9 bases between. CDR3 in amino acids: CASSPYLNTEAFF. In DNA form, the CDR3 reads TGTGCCAGCAGCCCCTACCTAAACACTGAAGCTTTCTTT.

The V call is TRBV5-1, the J call TRBJ1-2; 7 bases are a match to TRBD1. Germline CDR1 and CDR2: SGHRS and YFSETQ. This CDR3 has 13 amino acids. The V and J ends lost 5 bases and 3 bases, in that order; junction bases with no gene match: 4. The CDR3: CASRVTGDYGYTF. CDR3 sequence (DNA): TGCGCCAGCAGGGTTACAGGGGACTATGGCTACACCTTC. Supplemented by reference TRBV5-1 and TRBJ1-2, the full variable domain reads KAGVTQTPRYLIKTRGQQVTLSCSPISGHRSVSWYQQTPGQGLQFLFEYFSETQRNKGNFPGRFSGRQFSNSRSEMNVSTLELGDSALYLCASRVTGDYGYTFGSGTRLTVV.

V gene TRBV7-8 combines with J gene TRBJ1-4; D is undetermined. The germline CDR1 and CDR2 sequences are SGHVS and FQNEAQ. V was clipped by 5 bases and J by 0 bases, with 10 bases between them. This CDR3 has 15 residues. CDR3: CASSPEGATNEKLFF. The DNA of the CDR3 is TGTGCCAGCAGCCCAGAGGGTGCAACTAATGAAAAACTGTTTTTT.

This chain connects TRBV6-5 to TRBJ2-7; 10 bases agree with TRBD2. Per the germline V gene, CDR1 is MNHEY and CDR2 is SVGAGI. The V segment lost 5 bases and the J segment 2 bases; nucleotides outside the gene matches: 0. This CDR3 has 13 amino acids. The CDR3 bases are TGTGCCAGCAGTAGCGGGAGGGCCTACGAGCAGTACTTC. Translation gives CASSSGRAYEQYF.

This sequence joins TRBV29-1 and TRBJ2-6, with 7 bases identical to TRBD2. Germline values: CDR1 SQVTM, CDR2 ANQGSEA. Losses at the gene ends were 2 bases for V and 2 bases for J; bases not matched to a gene: 12. The CDR3 consists of 18 residues. CDR3: CSVETRTREEPGANVLTF. DNA for the CDR3: TGCAGCGTTGAAACCAGAACCCGGGAGGAACCTGGGGCCAACGTCCTGACTTTC.

This clone showed up just once. The chain has TRBV5-1 and TRBJ2-1, with 8 positions matching TRBD2. V lost 0 bases to trimming and J lost 4 bases; unmatched junction nucleotides: 3. This CDR3 region has 15 residues. Germline CDR1 is SGHRS and CDR2 is YFSETQ. For the CDR3, the DNA is TGCGCCAGCAGCTTGGAAAGCGGGGGATACAATGAGCAGTTCTTC. Translation: CASSLESGGYNEQFF.

The chain links TRBV29-1 to TRBJ2-1, with 11 bases matching TRBD2. The CDR3 is 18 residues long. The trim removed 0 bases at V and 0 bases at J, leaving 7 bases unmatched. Germline-derived CDR1 and CDR2 are SQVTM and ANQGSEA. The CDR3: CSVEDPKTSGSSYNEQFF. The CDR3 bases are TGCAGCGTTGAAGACCCTAAAACTAGCGGGAGCTCCTACAATGAGCAGTTCTTC.

The J gene is TRBJ2-7, the V gene TRBV6-5, with TRBD1 matching 9 bases. The CDR3 has 15 amino acids. V was pared by 0 bases and J by 4 bases, with 4 bases of the junction left unmatched. CDR1 MNHEY and CDR2 SVGAGI come from the germline V gene. The CDR3 region has the DNA TGTGCCAGCAGTTACTCGTACAGGGGGCAGTACGAGCAGTACTTC. It codes for CASSYSYRGQYEQYF.

The table lists this clone with a count of one. The genes are TRBV11-2 and TRBJ1-4, with D unclear. Trimming pared 3 bases from V and 8 bases from J, leaving 10 bases between. Germline CDR1 SGHAT, CDR2 FQNNGV. The CDR3 is 13 residues long. The CDR3 DNA follows: TGTGCCAGCAGCTTCCGGGGTGCGGAAAAACTGTTTTTT. Residues: CASSFRGAEKLFF.